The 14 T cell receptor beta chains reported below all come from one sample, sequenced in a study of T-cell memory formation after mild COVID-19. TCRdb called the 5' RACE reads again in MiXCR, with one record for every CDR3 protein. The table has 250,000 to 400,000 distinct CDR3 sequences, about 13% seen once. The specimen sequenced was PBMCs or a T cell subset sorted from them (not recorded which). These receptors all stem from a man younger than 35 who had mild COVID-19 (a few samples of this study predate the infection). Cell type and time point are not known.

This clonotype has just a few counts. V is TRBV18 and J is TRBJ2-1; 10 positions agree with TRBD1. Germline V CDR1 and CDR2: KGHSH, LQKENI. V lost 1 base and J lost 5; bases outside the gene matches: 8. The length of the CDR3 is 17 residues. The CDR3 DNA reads TGTGCCAGCTCACCACAACCTTCCGGGACAGGGGACAATGAGCAGTTCTTC. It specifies CASSPQPSGTGDNEQFF.

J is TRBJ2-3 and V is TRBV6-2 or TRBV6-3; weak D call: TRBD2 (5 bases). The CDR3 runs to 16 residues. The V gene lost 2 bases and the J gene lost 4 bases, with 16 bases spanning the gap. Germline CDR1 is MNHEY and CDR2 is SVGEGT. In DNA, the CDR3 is TGTGCCAGCAGTTACCCAGGAGGAGGTAGGGCAGATACGCAGTATTTT. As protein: CASSYPGGGRADTQYF.

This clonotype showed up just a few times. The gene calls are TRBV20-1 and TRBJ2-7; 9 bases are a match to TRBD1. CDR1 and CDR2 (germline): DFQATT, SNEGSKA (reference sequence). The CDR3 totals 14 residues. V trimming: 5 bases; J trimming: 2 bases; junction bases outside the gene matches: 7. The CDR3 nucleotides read TGCAGTGCTCGGACTGACAGGGGGACCTACGAGCAGTACTTC. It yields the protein CSARTDRGTYEQYF.

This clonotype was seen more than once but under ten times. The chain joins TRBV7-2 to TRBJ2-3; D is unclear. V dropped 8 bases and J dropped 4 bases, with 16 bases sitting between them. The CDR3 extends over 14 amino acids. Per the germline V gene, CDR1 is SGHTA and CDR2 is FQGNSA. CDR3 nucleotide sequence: TGTGCCAGCGGCTATACTACACGCTCAGATACGCAGTATTTT. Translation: CASGYTTRSDTQYF.

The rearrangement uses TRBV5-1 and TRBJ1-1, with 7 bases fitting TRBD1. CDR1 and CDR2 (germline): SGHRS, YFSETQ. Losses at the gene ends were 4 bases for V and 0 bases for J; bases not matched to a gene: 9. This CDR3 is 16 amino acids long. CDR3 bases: TGCGCCAGCAGCAACAGAGCGACAGGGATGAACACTGAAGCTTTCTTT. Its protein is CASSNRATGMNTEAFF.

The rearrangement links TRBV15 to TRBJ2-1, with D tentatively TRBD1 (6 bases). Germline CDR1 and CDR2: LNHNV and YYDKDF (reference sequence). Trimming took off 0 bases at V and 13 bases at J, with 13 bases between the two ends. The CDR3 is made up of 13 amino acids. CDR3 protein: CATSRDKGVPQFF. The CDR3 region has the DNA TGTGCCACCAGCAGAGATAAGGGGGTCCCACAGTTCTTC.

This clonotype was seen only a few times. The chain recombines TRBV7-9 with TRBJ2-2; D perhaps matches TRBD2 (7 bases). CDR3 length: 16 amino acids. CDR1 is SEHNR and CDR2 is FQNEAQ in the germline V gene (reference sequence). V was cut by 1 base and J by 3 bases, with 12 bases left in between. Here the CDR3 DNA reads TGTGCCAGCAGCTTAGACGGGGGGCTCGACACCGGGGAGCTGTTTTTT. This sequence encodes CASSLDGGLDTGELFF.

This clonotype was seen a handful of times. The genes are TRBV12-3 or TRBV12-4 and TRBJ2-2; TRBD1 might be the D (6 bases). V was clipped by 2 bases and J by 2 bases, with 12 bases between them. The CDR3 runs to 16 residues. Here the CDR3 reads CASSLTWTENTGELFF. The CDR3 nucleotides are TGTGCCAGCAGTTTAACTTGGACAGAAAACACCGGGGAGCTGTTTTTT.

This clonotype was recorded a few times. In DNA, the CDR3 is TGCGCCAGCAGCCCCAGACAGGGAGGGAACATTCAGTACTTC. Its protein product is CASSPRQGGNIQYF. The chain links TRBV5-1 to TRBJ2-4, with D perhaps being TRBD1 or TRBD2 (7 bases each). V was trimmed by 4 bases and J by 7 bases, leaving 15 bases between them. The CDR3 is made up of 14 amino acids. Germline CDR1 is SGHRS and CDR2 is YFSETQ. The full variable domain, completed using reference TRBV5-1 and TRBJ2-4, is KAGVTQTPRYLIKTRGQQVTLSCSPISGHRSVSWYQQTPGQGLQFLFEYFSETQRNKGNFPGRFSGRQFSNSRSEMNVSTLELGDSALYLCASSPRQGGNIQYFGAGTRLSVL.

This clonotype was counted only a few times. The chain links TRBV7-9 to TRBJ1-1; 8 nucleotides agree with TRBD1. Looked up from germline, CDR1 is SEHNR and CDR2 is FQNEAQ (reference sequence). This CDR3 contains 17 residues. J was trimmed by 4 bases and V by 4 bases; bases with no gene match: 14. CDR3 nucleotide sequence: TGTGCCAGCAGCTCCTCCCGCCGGGACAGGAGTTCCACTGAAGCTTTCTTT. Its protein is CASSSSRRDRSSTEAFF.

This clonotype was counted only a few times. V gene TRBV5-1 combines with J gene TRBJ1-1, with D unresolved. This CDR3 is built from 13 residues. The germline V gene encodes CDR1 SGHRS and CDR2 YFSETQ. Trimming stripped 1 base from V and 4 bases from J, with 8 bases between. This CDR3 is CASSLKGSTEAFF. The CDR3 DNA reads TGCGCCAGCAGCTTGAAAGGGTCCACTGAAGCTTTCTTT.

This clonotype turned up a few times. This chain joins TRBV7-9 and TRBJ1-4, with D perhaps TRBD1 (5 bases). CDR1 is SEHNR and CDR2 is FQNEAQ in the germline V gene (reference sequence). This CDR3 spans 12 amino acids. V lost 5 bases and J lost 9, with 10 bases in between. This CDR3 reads CASSRDGQKLFF. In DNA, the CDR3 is TGTGCCAGCAGCAGGGACGGGCAAAAACTGTTTTTT.

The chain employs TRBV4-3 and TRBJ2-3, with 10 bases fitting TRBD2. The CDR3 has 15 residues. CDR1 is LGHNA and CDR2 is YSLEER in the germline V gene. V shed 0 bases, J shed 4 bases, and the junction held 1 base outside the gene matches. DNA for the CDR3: TGCGCCAGCAGCCAAGATACTAGCGGGGCAGATACGCAGTATTTT. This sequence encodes CASSQDTSGADTQYF.

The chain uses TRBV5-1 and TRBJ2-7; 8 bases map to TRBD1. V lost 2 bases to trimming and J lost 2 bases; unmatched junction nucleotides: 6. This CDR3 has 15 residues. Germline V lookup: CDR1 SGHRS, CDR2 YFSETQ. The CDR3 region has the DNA TGCGCCAGCAGCTTTAGCGCAGGGGGCCCCTACGAGCAGTACGTC. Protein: CASSFSAGGPYEQYV.